Listed below are T cell receptor beta chains from one sample, sequenced in a study of blood T cells in healthy people across ages. One entry per CDR3 protein results from TCRdb running MiXCR on the 5' RACE reads. The sample lists 700,000 to 900,000 distinct CDR3 sequences, roughly 53% occurring once. The sequencing sample was made of blood. The receptors shown here come from a man older than 75 in good health. The CDR3 runs from the conserved cysteine through the conserved F or W. A D gene is named only where the DNA matches it firmly. The size of a clone is reported for some rows only, either as once, few or many, or as a class for expanded clones.

d_gene	v_gene	j_gene	abundance	CDR3aa	CDR3nt
NA	TRBV3-1	TRBJ2-6	NA	CASSPHTPTVSGANVLTF	TGTGCCAGCAGCCCACATACCCCGACAGTCTCTGGGGCCAACGTCCTGACTTTC
TRBD2	TRBV5-1	TRBJ2-1	NA	CASSSRTKGLGSSYNEQFF	TGCGCCAGCAGCTCTAGAACCAAGGGACTAGGGAGCTCCTACAATGAGCAGTTCTTC
TRBD1	TRBV12-3/TRBV12-4	TRBJ1-2	few	CASSLGDRGFSGYTF	TGTGCCAGCAGTTTAGGGGACAGGGGATTCTCTGGCTACACCTTC
TRBD2	TRBV20-1	TRBJ2-1	NA	CSACPTSGRNNEQFF	TGCAGTGCTTGCCCCACTAGCGGTAGGAACAATGAGCAGTTCTTC
NA	TRBV27	TRBJ2-5	NA	CASSLGVPPETQYF	TGTGCCAGCAGTTTAGGGGTCCCTCCAGAGACCCAGTACTTC
TRBD2	TRBV4-1	TRBJ2-7	NA	CASNRLAGGYNEQYF	TGCGCCAGCAATAGACTAGCGGGAGGCTACAATGAGCAGTACTTC
TRBD1	TRBV28	TRBJ2-5	NA	CASITGGQGQETQYF	TGTGCCAGCATTACTGGGGGACAGGGCCAAGAGACCCAGTACTTC
TRBD1	TRBV12-3/TRBV12-4	TRBJ2-1	NA	CASSHPSRDRVYNEQFF	TGTGCCAGCAGCCACCCTAGTAGGGACAGGGTATACAATGAGCAGTTCTTC
TRBD2	TRBV28	TRBJ2-5	once	CASSLRGGIETQYF	TGTGCCAGCAGTTTACGGGGGGGAATAGAGACCCAGTACTTC
NA	TRBV2	TRBJ2-7	NA	CASSDGVTYEQYF	TGTGCCAGCAGTGACGGCGTTACCTACGAGCAGTACTTC
NA	TRBV7-9	TRBJ1-1	NA	CASSETGLWNTEAFF	TGTGCCAGCAGCGAAACGGGACTCTGGAACACTGAAGCTTTCTTT
TRBD2	TRBV20-1	TRBJ2-7	NA	CSASGATGGRADNEQYF	TGCAGTGCTAGTGGGGCGACCGGGGGGAGGGCCGACAATGAGCAGTACTTC
NA	TRBV4-1	TRBJ1-4	NA	CASSQESPGVRANEKLFF	TGCGCCAGCAGCCAAGAGTCACCAGGGGTGAGGGCTAATGAAAAACTGTTTTTT
NA	TRBV10-2	TRBJ2-7	few	CASEAPPYEQYF	TGCGCCAGCGAGGCCCCCCCCTACGAGCAGTACTTC
NA	TRBV25-1	TRBJ1-6	few	CASSESKGNNSPLHF	TGTGCCAGCAGTGAATCTAAGGGAAACAATTCACCCCTCCACTTT
NA	TRBV9	TRBJ1-2	NA	CASDTGSTNYGYTF	TGTGCCAGCGACACCGGGTCTACTAACTATGGCTACACCTTC
NA	TRBV2	TRBJ2-1	NA	CAFGPSEQFF	TGTGCCTTCGGGCCTTCTGAGCAGTTCTTC
TRBD2	TRBV29-1	TRBJ2-7	NA	CSVDGGGSYEQYF	TGCAGCGTTGATGGCGGGGGGTCCTACGAGCAGTACTTC
TRBD1	TRBV30	TRBJ2-7	NA	CAWSVGGTGGVYEQYF	TGTGCCTGGAGTGTAGGAGGGACAGGGGGCGTCTACGAGCAGTACTTC
TRBD2	TRBV20-1	TRBJ2-5	NA	CSARPGLARETQYF	TGCAGTGCTAGACCGGGACTAGCGAGAGAGACCCAGTACTTC
TRBD2	TRBV12-3/TRBV12-4	TRBJ2-4	NA	CASSLAGGPGDIQYF	TGTGCCAGCAGCCTAGCGGGAGGGCCTGGGGACATTCAGTACTTC
TRBD1	TRBV5-4	TRBJ2-5	once	CASSLPGQGDQTQYF	TGTGCCAGCAGCCTTCCGGGACAGGGGGACCAGACCCAGTACTTC
NA	TRBV6-1	TRBJ2-2	NA	CASSVRSGGANTGELFF	TGTGCCAGCAGTGTGAGGTCTGGCGGAGCAAACACCGGGGAGCTGTTTTTT
NA	TRBV7-2	TRBJ2-2	few	CASSLGTSGYTGELFF	TGTGCCAGCAGCTTAGGCACCAGCGGATACACCGGGGAGCTGTTTTTT
NA	TRBV6-1	TRBJ1-1	NA	CASKMGVNTEAFF	TGTGCCAGCAAGATGGGAGTGAACACTGAAGCTTTCTTT
NA	TRBV6-2/TRBV6-3	TRBJ2-4	few	CASRADGILAKNIQYF	TGTGCCAGCAGGGCGGACGGGATCCTAGCCAAAAACATTCAGTACTTC
NA	TRBV10-3	TRBJ2-5	NA	CAISDSVGDNEQYF	TGTGCCATCAGTGATAGCGTAGGGGACAATGAGCAGTACTTC
TRBD2	TRBV24-1	TRBJ2-5	NA	CATSTAGVETQYF	TGTGCCACCAGTACAGCGGGGGTAGAGACCCAGTACTTC
NA	TRBV27	TRBJ2-3	NA	CASRGPGRPDTQYF	TGTGCCAGCAGGGGACCCGGCCGGCCAGATACGCAGTATTTT
NA	TRBV11-2	TRBJ2-5	NA	CASSLDQVSWETQYF	TGTGCCAGCAGCTTAGATCAGGTCTCCTGGGAGACCCAGTACTTC
TRBD1	TRBV25-1	TRBJ2-7	NA	CASRKGTGYEQYF	TGTGCCAGCAGGAAGGGGACAGGTTACGAGCAGTACTTC
NA	TRBV19	TRBJ1-2	NA	CASTATPYYGYTF	TGTGCCAGTACCGCTACCCCTTACTATGGCTACACCTTC
TRBD2	TRBV4-1	TRBJ2-7	NA	CASQRTGGSRYEQYF	TGCGCCAGTCAAAGGACTGGCGGGAGTCGGTACGAGCAGTACTTC
TRBD2	TRBV24-1	TRBJ2-1	once	CATSTSGTGNEQFF	TGTGCCACCAGTACGAGCGGGACGGGAAATGAGCAGTTCTTC
TRBD1	TRBV20-1	TRBJ2-7	NA	CSARARSGGEQYF	TGCAGTGCTAGAGCTCGCTCAGGGGGAGAGCAGTACTTC
NA	TRBV24-1	TRBJ2-3	NA	CATSDLGRTDTQYF	TGTGCCACCAGTGATTTGGGCCGCACAGATACGCAGTATTTT
TRBD2	TRBV11-2	TRBJ2-3	few	CASSLGRGAGGTHRYAYF	TGTGCCAGCAGCTTAGGACGTGGGGCGGGAGGGACGCACAGATACGCGTATTTT
TRBD1	TRBV20-1	TRBJ2-1	NA	CSAQGGQGAYNEQFF	TGCAGTGCCCAGGGGGGACAGGGGGCCTACAATGAGCAGTTCTTC
NA	TRBV28	TRBJ2-3	NA	CASSLMVWAGTSTDTQYF	TGTGCCAGCAGTTTAATGGTTTGGGCGGGAACAAGCACAGATACGCAGTATTTT
TRBD2	TRBV20-1	TRBJ2-5	NA	CSARQVAGGTQETQYF	TGCAGTGCTAGACAGGTAGCGGGAGGGACCCAAGAGACCCAGTACTTC
NA	TRBV7-9	TRBJ2-5	NA	CASSLDGAGRETQYF	TGTGCCAGCAGCTTAGACGGTGCCGGACGAGAGACCCAGTACTTC
TRBD1	TRBV29-1	TRBJ2-7	few	CSVVRDRDSYEQYF	TGCAGCGTGGTCCGGGACAGGGACTCCTACGAGCAGTACTTC
NA	TRBV6-1	TRBJ1-4	NA	CASSDAGGSLNEKLFF	TGTGCCAGCAGTGATGCGGGGGGCAGTCTTAATGAAAAACTGTTTTTT
TRBD2	TRBV3-1	TRBJ2-5	NA	CASSQDASGRETQYF	TGTGCCAGCAGCCAAGACGCTAGCGGGAGGGAGACCCAGTACTTC
NA	TRBV27	TRBJ1-4	NA	CASSFSGVNEKLFF	TGTGCCAGCAGTTTTTCAGGGGTAAATGAAAAACTGTTTTTT
NA	TRBV2	TRBJ2-3	many	CASSGEATDTQYF	TGTGCCAGCAGTGGGGAGGCCACAGATACGCAGTATTTT
TRBD1	TRBV2	TRBJ1-2	NA	CASTRTGPNYGYTF	TGTGCCAGCACCAGGACAGGTCCTAACTATGGCTACACCTTC
TRBD1	TRBV20-1	TRBJ1-5	few	CSAPSQGAVGNQPQHF	TGCAGTGCTCCGAGCCAGGGGGCTGTTGGTAATCAGCCCCAGCATTTT
TRBD1	TRBV5-1	TRBJ2-7	NA	CASNLAGGNYEQYF	TGCGCCAGCAACCTAGCAGGGGGCAATTACGAGCAGTACTTC
NA	TRBV6-5	TRBJ1-4	NA	CASRRFNEKLFF	TGTGCCAGCAGACGCTTTAATGAAAAACTGTTTTTT
TRBD2	TRBV12-3/TRBV12-4	TRBJ2-3	few	CASSLAGGYAYF	TGTGCCAGCAGCTTAGCGGGGGGATACGCGTATTTT
NA	TRBV28	TRBJ2-1	NA	CASSLYSAAPGEQFF	TGTGCCAGCAGTTTATATAGCGCTGCCCCTGGTGAGCAGTTCTTC